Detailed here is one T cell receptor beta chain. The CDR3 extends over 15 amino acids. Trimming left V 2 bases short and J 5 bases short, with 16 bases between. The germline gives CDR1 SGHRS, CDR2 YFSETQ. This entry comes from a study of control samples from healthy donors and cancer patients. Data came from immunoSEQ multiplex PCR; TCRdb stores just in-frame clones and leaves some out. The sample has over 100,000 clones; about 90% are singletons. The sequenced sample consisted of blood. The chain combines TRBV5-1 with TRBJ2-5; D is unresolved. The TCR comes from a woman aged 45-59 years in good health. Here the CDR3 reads CASSFASTREETQYF. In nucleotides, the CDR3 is TGCGCCAGCAGCTTCGCCAGTACCCGAGAGGAGACCCAGTACTTC.